One sample yielded the 27 T cell receptor beta chains listed below, sequenced in a study of response to subunit inactivated influenza vaccine. MiXCR was run by TCRdb on the RT-PCR reads, yielding one entry per CDR3 protein. This table has more than 500,000 distinct CDR3 sequences, approximately 11% appearing once. This sample also appeared in a second study, on T cells expressing NK-cell markers. From that second work: Beta-chain TCR cDNA was generated via 5'RACE template switching with UMIs.

The sequencing here drew on PBMCs from blood, taken on the day of vaccination. Receptor source: a man between 50 and 59 years old who received an inactivated influenza vaccine.

The table lists this clonotype with a few counts. The chain has TRBV20-1 and TRBJ1-5; 8 bases line up with TRBD1. This CDR3 contains 12 residues. Trimming cost V 6 bases and J 7 bases; bases outside gene matches: 5. Germline-derived CDR1 and CDR2 are DFQATT and SNEGSKA (reference sequence). The CDR3 reads CSAETGGQPQHF. For the CDR3, the DNA is TGCAGTGCCGAAACAGGGGGGCAGCCCCAGCATTTT.

This clonotype was found a few times. The chain joins TRBV4-1 to TRBJ2-1; TRBD1 matches at 10 bases. Germline V gene lookup returns CDR1 MGHRA and CDR2 YSYEKL. The CDR3 is 16 residues long. Losses at the gene ends were 4 bases for V and 5 bases for J; bases not matched to a gene: 8. CDR3 loop: CASSLSLGQGNNEQFF. Here the CDR3 DNA reads TGCGCCAGCAGCCTCTCATTGGGACAGGGGAACAATGAGCAGTTCTTC.

This chain joins TRBV20-1 and TRBJ2-5; D perhaps matches TRBD1 (5 bases). The CDR3 has 12 residues. The V end was cut by 6 bases, the J end by 7 bases, with 15 bases between. Germline V gene data show CDR1 as DFQATT and CDR2 as SNEGSKA (reference sequence). DNA of the CDR3: TGCAGTGCCGTGGGGCTAGTGGGGACCCAGTACTTC. This codes for CSAVGLVGTQYF.

The chain recombines TRBV29-1 with TRBJ2-1; possibly TRBD2 for D (6 bases). CDR1 and CDR2 (germline): SQVTM, ANQGSEA. Trimming took off 0 bases at V and 10 bases at J, with 22 bases between the two ends. The CDR3 length is 16 residues. CDR3 in amino acids: CSVEEYTGLRPGEQFF. The CDR3 region has the DNA TGCAGCGTTGAAGAATATACGGGACTCCGACCTGGGGAGCAGTTCTTC.

The chain joins TRBV6-1 to TRBJ2-6; tentatively, D is TRBD1 (6 bases). Germline assignment: CDR1 MNHNS and CDR2 SASEGT. CDR3 length equals 15 residues. V lost 6 bases and J 2 bases, leaving 11 bases between the germline ends. The CDR3 DNA reads as TGTGCCAGCAGCAGGACAGTTCCTGGGGCCAACGTCCTGACTTTC. Translation gives CASSRTVPGANVLTF.

This clonotype was found many times. This chain uses TRBV15 with TRBJ2-3, with 7 bases matching TRBD1. The CDR3 extends over 13 amino acids. Germline assignment: CDR1 LNHNV and CDR2 YYDKDF (reference sequence). J gave up 6 bases and V 1 base, and 1 base lay outside the gene matches. The CDR3 is CATSRGQGDTQYF. CDR3 in DNA: TGTGCCACCAGCAGAGGACAGGGTGATACGCAGTATTTT. The variable domain in full, completed from reference TRBV15 and TRBJ2-3, reads DAMVIQNPRYQVTQFGKPVTLSCSQTLNHNVMYWYQQKSSQAPKLLFHYYDKDFNNEADTPDNFQSRRPNTSFCFLDIRSPGLGDTAMYLCATSRGQGDTQYFGPGTRLTVL.

The chain combines TRBV12-3 or TRBV12-4 with TRBJ2-2; D might be TRBD2 (5 bases). Trimming pared 6 bases from V and 1 base from J, leaving 12 bases between. The CDR3 is 15 residues long. The CDR3 DNA is TGTGCCAGCAGCCAAGCGGAGCGGAACACCGGGGAGCTGTTTTTT. Its protein product is CASSQAERNTGELFF.

There are many counts of this clonotype. This chain links TRBV7-2 with TRBJ2-7; D is ambiguous. The germline V gene has CDR1 SGHTA and CDR2 FQGNSA. V lost 0 bases, J lost 2 bases, and 5 bases lay in between. The CDR3 extends over 13 amino acids. The CDR3 DNA sequence: TGTGCCAGCAGCTTAGCTGATACCTACGAGCAGTACTTC. Translation gives CASSLADTYEQYF.

This sequence joins TRBV4-2 and TRBJ2-7, with D uncertain. The CDR3 covers 13 residues. V lost 10 bases and J lost 6, with 19 bases in between. Germline V gene lookup returns CDR1 LGHNA and CDR2 YNFKEQ. The CDR3 region has the DNA TGTGCCATGGGCCCCGGGCTCCTCTGCGAGCAGTACTTC. This translates into CAMGPGLLCEQYF.

This clonotype was found many times. This chain uses TRBV7-2 with TRBJ2-1; D is possibly TRBD1 (6 bases). This CDR3 has 13 residues. Germline V gives CDR1 SGHTA, CDR2 FQGNSA. V was trimmed by 2 bases and J by 10 bases, leaving 12 bases between them. The CDR3 DNA reads TGTGCCAGCAGCTTAATGGGGGCAGGAGAGCAGTTCTTC. This encodes CASSLMGAGEQFF.

The genes are TRBV7-9 and TRBJ2-1, with D perhaps given as TRBD1 or TRBD2 (5 bases each). Trimming stripped 1 base from V and 7 bases from J, with 11 bases between. The CDR3 runs 14 residues. Germline CDR1 is SEHNR and CDR2 is FQNEAQ (reference sequence). The CDR3 DNA reads TGTGCCAGCAGCTTAGGGTGGGACGGGAATGAGCAGTTCTTC. This gives the protein CASSLGWDGNEQFF.

The table lists this clonotype with many counts. The CDR3 region is CASSLEGGSGQPQHF. Here the CDR3 DNA reads TGCGCCAGCAGCTTGGAGGGGGGGTCCGGGCAGCCCCAGCATTTT. V gene TRBV5-1 combines with J gene TRBJ1-5, with a weak D call TRBD1 (6 bases). Germline values: CDR1 SGHRS, CDR2 YFSETQ. CDR3 size: 15 residues. Trimming cost V 0 bases and J 7 bases, with 14 bases left between them. The full variable domain, rest sourced from reference TRBV5-1 and TRBJ1-5, is KAGVTQTPRYLIKTRGQQVTLSCSPISGHRSVSWYQQTPGQGLQFLFEYFSETQRNKGNFPGRFSGRQFSNSRSEMNVSTLELGDSALYLCASSLEGGSGQPQHFGDGTRLSIL.

The table lists this clonotype with a few counts. The chain combines TRBV29-1 with TRBJ1-3; D remains unclear. Germline CDR1 SQVTM, CDR2 ANQGSEA. This CDR3 region has 13 residues. Trimming took 3 bases from V and 0 from J, leaving 6 bases between them. Here the CDR3 DNA reads TGCAGCGTTGATCCAGTCTCTGGAAACACCATATATTTT. Translated, it gives CSVDPVSGNTIYF. The full variable domain, rest sourced from reference TRBV29-1 and TRBJ1-3, is SAVISQKPSRDICQRGTSLTIQCQVDSQVTMMFWYRQQPGQSLTLIATANQGSEATYESGFVIDKFPISRPNLTFSTLTVSNMSPEDSSIYLCSVDPVSGNTIYFGEGSWLTVV.

The chain joins TRBV29-1 to TRBJ1-2; weak D call: TRBD1 (5 bases). The CDR3 contains 15 residues. CDR1 SQVTM and CDR2 ANQGSEA come from the germline V gene. Trimming took off 3 bases at V and 5 bases at J, with 19 bases between the two ends. CDR3 coding DNA: TGCAGCGTTGATGCAGAGGGCCCCCGGGGGTATGGCTACACCTTC. Amino acid sequence: CSVDAEGPRGYGYTF. The whole variable domain, filled in from reference TRBV29-1 and TRBJ1-2, reads SAVISQKPSRDICQRGTSLTIQCQVDSQVTMMFWYRQQPGQSLTLIATANQGSEATYESGFVIDKFPISRPNLTFSTLTVSNMSPEDSSIYLCSVDAEGPRGYGYTFGSGTRLTVV.

CDR3 sequence (DNA): TGTGCCAGCAGACCGACAGGGGGCCCAAGCTCCTACGAGCAGTACTTC. Amino acid sequence: CASRPTGGPSSYEQYF. The gene calls are TRBV6-2 or TRBV6-3 and TRBJ2-7, with 10 nucleotides matching TRBD1. Germline CDR1 reads MNHEY; CDR2 reads SVGEGT. V dropped 6 bases and J dropped 0; count of bases not matched to a gene: 8. The CDR3 sequence is 16 residues long.

This clonotype was detected only a few times. V and J are TRBV28 and TRBJ2-7; D not resolved. V was pared by 5 bases and J by 0 bases, with 17 bases between. The germline gives CDR1 MDHEN, CDR2 SYDVKM. This CDR3 spans 16 amino acids. The CDR3 region is CASSPALRTVSYEQYF. The CDR3 bases are TGTGCCAGCAGTCCGGCGTTACGGACGGTCTCCTACGAGCAGTACTTC.

The J gene is TRBJ2-5, the V gene TRBV6-2 or TRBV6-3, with D perhaps being TRBD1 or TRBD2 (6 bases each). With 5 bases removed from V and 4 bases from J, the gap between germline ends came to 23 bases. Germline CDR1 and CDR2: MNHEY and SVGEGT. The CDR3 spans 17 residues. CDR3 in amino acids: CASSTWGVTGRGETQYF. CDR3 DNA sequence: TGTGCCAGCAGTACATGGGGTGTAACAGGGCGGGGAGAGACCCAGTACTTC.

This clonotype has a single count. The rearrangement links TRBV7-2 to TRBJ2-2, with 10 bases aligning to TRBD1. V lost 5 bases, J lost 3 bases, and 6 bases stayed unmatched. The V gene's germline CDR1 is SGHTA and CDR2 FQGNSA. The CDR3 spans 16 residues. CDR3 sequence reads: CASSQRQGADTGELFF. In DNA form, the CDR3 reads TGTGCCAGCAGCCAACGACAGGGGGCAGACACCGGGGAGCTGTTTTTT.

This clonotype was seen only a few times. This rearrangement joins TRBV18 to TRBJ1-2; the D is unclear. This CDR3 spans 13 amino acids. Germline V lookup: CDR1 KGHSH, CDR2 LQKENI. V dropped 4 bases and J dropped 1 base, with 7 bases sitting between them. CDR3 loop: CASSQTSNYGYTF. The DNA for the CDR3 is TGTGCCAGCTCACAGACCAGTAACTATGGCTACACCTTC.

This sequence joins TRBV19 and TRBJ1-1; no clear D. This CDR3 is 13 amino acids long. Looked up from germline, CDR1 is LNHDA and CDR2 is SQIVND (reference sequence). Trimming stripped 6 bases from V and 1 base from J, with 9 bases between. CDR3 sequence: CASRTGRNTEAFF. The CDR3 DNA is TGTGCCAGTAGAACCGGGAGGAACACTGAAGCTTTCTTT. Full variable domain (missing parts from reference TRBV19 and TRBJ1-1): DGGITQSPKYLFRKEGQNVTLSCEQNLNHDAMYWYRQDPGQGLRLIYYSQIVNDFQKGDIAEGYSVSREKKESFPLTVTSAQKNPTAFYLCASRTGRNTEAFFGQGTRLTVV.

This clonotype was counted a few times. In DNA, the CDR3 is TGCGCCAGCATGAGAGGACTACTTACAGATACGCAGTATTTT. Translating it yields CASMRGLLTDTQYF. The chain links TRBV5-1 to TRBJ2-3, with a tentative D call TRBD2 (6 bases). The CDR3 covers 14 residues. The V gene lost 6 bases and the J gene lost 3 bases, with 14 bases spanning the gap. Germline V CDR1 and CDR2: SGHRS, YFSETQ.

The rearrangement uses TRBV29-1 and TRBJ2-2, with D perhaps TRBD1 (6 bases). The CDR3 loop spans 16 amino acids. The V and J ends lost 0 bases and 4 bases respectively, with 15 bases between them. Per the germline V gene, CDR1 is SQVTM and CDR2 is ANQGSEA. CDR3 bases: TGCAGCGTTGAAGATAATTTGGGGGCTGGCACCGGGGAGCTGTTTTTT. Translating it yields CSVEDNLGAGTGELFF.

This clonotype was recorded many times. The genes are TRBV12-3 or TRBV12-4 and TRBJ2-3, with 15 nucleotides matching TRBD2. This CDR3 has 14 residues. The V and J ends lost 11 bases and 4 bases, in that order; junction bases with no gene match: 4. The CDR3 DNA reads TGTGCCTCACGGACTAGCGGGGGGGCAGATACGCAGTATTTT. It specifies CASRTSGGADTQYF.

V is TRBV20-1 and J is TRBJ1-5, with D possibly being TRBD1 (6 bases). This CDR3 has 14 residues. Germline loops: CDR1 DFQATT, CDR2 SNEGSKA (reference sequence). Trimming removed 3 bases from V and 0 bases from J, with 9 bases in between. CDR3 residues: CSASRDISNQPQHF. As DNA, the CDR3 is TGCAGTGCTAGCCGGGACATTAGCAATCAGCCCCAGCATTTT.

This clonotype was counted many times. V gene TRBV7-9 combines with J gene TRBJ1-1; the D is unclear. CDR3 size: 14 residues. CDR1 is SEHNR and CDR2 is FQNEAQ in the germline V gene (reference sequence). V gave up 1 base and J gave up 1 base, with 7 bases separating them. CDR3 sequence: CASSLELENTEAFF. CDR3 DNA sequence: TGTGCCAGCAGCTTAGAACTCGAGAACACTGAAGCTTTCTTT.

The sample holds a few counts of this clonotype. V and J are TRBV21-1 and TRBJ1-5. TRBV21-1 is designated a pseudogene. The CDR3 consists of 21 residues. DNA of the CDR3: TGTGCCAGCAGCAAACTACTCCGGGACTATAGTTTTGGAAGTAGCAATCAGCCCCAGCATTTT. Translating gives CASSKLLRDYSFGSSNQPQHF.

A few counts support this clonotype. The V call is TRBV28, the J call TRBJ1-5, with 9 bases aligning to TRBD1. This CDR3 is 15 amino acids long. The J segment lost 5 bases and the V segment lost 6 bases, leaving 8 bases of the junction unmatched. Germline V gives CDR1 MDHEN, CDR2 SYDVKM. For the CDR3, the DNA is TGTGCCAGCAGCTTGACAGGGGGTGGGCATCAGCCCCAGCATTTT. Its protein product is CASSLTGGGHQPQHF.